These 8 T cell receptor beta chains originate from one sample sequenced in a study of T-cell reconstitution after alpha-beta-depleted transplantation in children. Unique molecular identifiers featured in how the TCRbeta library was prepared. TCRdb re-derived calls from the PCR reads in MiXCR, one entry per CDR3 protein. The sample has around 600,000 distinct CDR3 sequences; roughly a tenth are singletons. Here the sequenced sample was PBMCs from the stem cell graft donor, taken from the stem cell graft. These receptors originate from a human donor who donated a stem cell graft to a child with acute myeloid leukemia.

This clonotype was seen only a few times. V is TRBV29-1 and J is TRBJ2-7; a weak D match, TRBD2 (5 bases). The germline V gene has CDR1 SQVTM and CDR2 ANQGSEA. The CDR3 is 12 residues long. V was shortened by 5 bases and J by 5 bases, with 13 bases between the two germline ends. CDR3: CSVLPEGHEQYF. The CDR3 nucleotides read TGCAGCGTTCTCCCCGAGGGTCACGAGCAGTACTTC.

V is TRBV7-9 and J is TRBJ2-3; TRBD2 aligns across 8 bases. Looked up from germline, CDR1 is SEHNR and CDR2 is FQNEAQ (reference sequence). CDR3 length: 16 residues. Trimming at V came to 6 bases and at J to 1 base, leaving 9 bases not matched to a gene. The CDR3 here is CASSRGTSGRTDTQYF. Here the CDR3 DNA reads TGTGCCAGCAGTCGGGGAACTAGCGGCCGCACAGATACGCAGTATTTT. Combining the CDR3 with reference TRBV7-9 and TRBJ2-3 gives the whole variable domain DTGVSQNPRHKITKRGQNVTFRCDPISEHNRLYWYRQTLGQGPEFLTYFQNEAQLEKSRLLSDRFSAERPKGSFSTLEIQRTEQGDSAMYLCASSRGTSGRTDTQYFGPGTRLTVL.

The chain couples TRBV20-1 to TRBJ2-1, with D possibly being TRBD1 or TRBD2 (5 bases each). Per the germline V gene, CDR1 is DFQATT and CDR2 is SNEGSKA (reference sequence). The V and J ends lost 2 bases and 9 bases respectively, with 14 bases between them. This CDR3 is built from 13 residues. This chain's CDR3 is CSARSGWESEQFF. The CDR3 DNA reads TGCAGTGCTAGATCAGGGTGGGAGAGTGAGCAGTTCTTC.

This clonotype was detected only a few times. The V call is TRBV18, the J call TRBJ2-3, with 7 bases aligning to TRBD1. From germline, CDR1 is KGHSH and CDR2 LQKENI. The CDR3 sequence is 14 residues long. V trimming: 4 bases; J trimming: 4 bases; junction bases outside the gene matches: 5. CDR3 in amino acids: CASSQNRGPDTQYF. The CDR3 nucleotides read TGTGCCAGCTCACAGAACAGGGGACCAGATACGCAGTATTTT.

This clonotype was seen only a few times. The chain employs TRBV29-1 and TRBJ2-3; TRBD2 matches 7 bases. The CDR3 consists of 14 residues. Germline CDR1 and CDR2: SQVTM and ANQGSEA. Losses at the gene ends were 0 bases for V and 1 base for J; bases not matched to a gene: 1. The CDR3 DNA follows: TGCAGCGTTGAAGATGGGGGGGGCACAGATACGCAGTATTTT. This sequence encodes CSVEDGGGTDTQYF.

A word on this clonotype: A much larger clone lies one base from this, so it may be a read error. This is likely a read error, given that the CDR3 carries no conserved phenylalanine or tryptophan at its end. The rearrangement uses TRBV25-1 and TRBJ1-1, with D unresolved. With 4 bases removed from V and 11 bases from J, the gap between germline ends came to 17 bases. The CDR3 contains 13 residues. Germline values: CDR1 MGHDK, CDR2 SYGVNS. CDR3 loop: CASSGTGRWAAFV. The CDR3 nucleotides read TGTGCCAGCAGTGGGACCGGTCGATGGGCGGCTTTCGTT.

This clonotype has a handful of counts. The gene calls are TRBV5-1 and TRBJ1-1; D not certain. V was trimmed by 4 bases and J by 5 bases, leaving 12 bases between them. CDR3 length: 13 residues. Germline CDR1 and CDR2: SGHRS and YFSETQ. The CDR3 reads CASSPRAGTEAFF. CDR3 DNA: TGCGCCAGCAGCCCTCGAGCGGGAACTGAAGCTTTCTTT.

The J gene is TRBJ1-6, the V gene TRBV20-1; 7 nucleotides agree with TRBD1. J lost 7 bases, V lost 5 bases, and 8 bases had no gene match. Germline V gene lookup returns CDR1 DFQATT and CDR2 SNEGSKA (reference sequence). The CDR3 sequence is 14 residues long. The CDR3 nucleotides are TGCAGTGCTGTGCAGACAGGGAAGAATTCACCCCTCCACTTT. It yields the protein CSAVQTGKNSPLHF.